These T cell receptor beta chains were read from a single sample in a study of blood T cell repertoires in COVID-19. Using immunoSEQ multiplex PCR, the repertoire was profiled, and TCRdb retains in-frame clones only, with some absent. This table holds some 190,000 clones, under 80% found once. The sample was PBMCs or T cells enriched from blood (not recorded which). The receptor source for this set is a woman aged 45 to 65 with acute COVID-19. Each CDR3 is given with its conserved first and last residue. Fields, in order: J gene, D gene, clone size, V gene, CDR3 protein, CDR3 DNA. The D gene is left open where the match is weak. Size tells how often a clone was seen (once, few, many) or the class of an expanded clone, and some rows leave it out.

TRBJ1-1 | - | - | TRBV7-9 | CASSLDQGNTEAFF | TGTGCCAGCAGCTTAGACCAGGGGAACACTGAAGCTTTCTTT
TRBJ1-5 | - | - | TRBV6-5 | CASSWTADGAQHF | TGTGCCAGCAGTTGGACTGCCGACGGGGCCCAGCATTTT
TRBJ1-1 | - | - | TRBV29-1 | CSGSGPEAFF | TGCAGCGGAAGTGGGCCTGAAGCTTTCTTT
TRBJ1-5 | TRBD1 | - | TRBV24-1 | CATSVGTGSNQPQHF | TGTGCCACCAGTGTAGGGACAGGGAGCAATCAGCCCCAGCATTTT
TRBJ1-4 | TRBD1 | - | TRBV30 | CAWRNRDRGEKLFF | TGTGCCTGGAGAAACCGGGACAGGGGTGAAAAACTGTTTTTT
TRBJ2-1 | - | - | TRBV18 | CASVRGDEQFF | TGTGCCAGCGTCAGGGGGGATGAGCAGTTCTTC
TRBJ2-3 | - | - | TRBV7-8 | CASSLGGGQRDTQYF | TGTGCCAGCAGCCTAGGGGGGGGTCAACGAGATACGCAGTATTTT
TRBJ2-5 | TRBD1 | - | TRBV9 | CASSVGLTGEETQYF | TGTGCCAGCAGCGTAGGATTGACAGGGGAGGAGACCCAGTACTTC
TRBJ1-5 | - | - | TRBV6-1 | CASSESGRGGNQPQHF | TGTGCCAGCAGTGAATCTGGCAGGGGTGGGAATCAGCCCCAGCATTTT
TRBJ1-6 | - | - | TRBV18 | CASSPGEDSPLHF | TGTGCCAGCTCACCCGGGGAGGATTCACCCCTCCACTTT
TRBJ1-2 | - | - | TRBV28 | CASSSHQVGGLGYTF | TGTGCCAGCAGTTCCCACCAGGTCGGGGGGCTGGGCTACACCTTC
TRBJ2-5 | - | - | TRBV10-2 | CASSEPTGIVGRRETQYF | TGCGCCAGCAGTGAACCTACAGGGATCGTCGGTCGACGAGAGACCCAGTACTTC
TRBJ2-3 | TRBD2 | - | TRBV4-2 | CASSQMTSGGSTDTQYF | TGTGCCAGCAGCCAAATGACTAGCGGGGGGAGCACAGATACGCAGTATTTT
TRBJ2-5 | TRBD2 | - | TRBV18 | CASSRPGGSQETQYF | TGTGCCAGCTCACGTCCGGGGGGTTCCCAAGAGACCCAGTACTTC
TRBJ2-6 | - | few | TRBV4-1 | CASSPTGANVLTF | TGCGCCAGCAGCCCCACTGGGGCCAACGTCCTGACTTTC
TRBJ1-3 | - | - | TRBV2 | CASADRSSGNTIYF | TGTGCCAGCGCGGACAGATCCTCTGGAAACACCATATATTTT
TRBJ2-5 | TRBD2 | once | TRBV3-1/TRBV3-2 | CASSHRGLGEETQYF | TGTGCCAGCAGCCACCGAGGACTAGGTGAAGAGACCCAGTACTTC
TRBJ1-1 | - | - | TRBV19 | CASSMQGFYTEAFF | TGTGCCAGTAGTATGCAGGGGTTTTACACTGAAGCTTTCTTT
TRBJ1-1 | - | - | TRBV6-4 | CASTKGFLNTEAFF | TGTGCCAGCACCAAGGGGTTTTTGAACACTGAAGCTTTCTTT
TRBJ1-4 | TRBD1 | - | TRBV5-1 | CASSMDGTANEKLFF | TGCGCCAGCAGCATGGACGGGACAGCTAATGAAAAACTGTTTTTT
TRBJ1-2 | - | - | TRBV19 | CASRPQGNLNYGYTF | TGTGCCAGTAGGCCTCAGGGCAACTTAAACTATGGCTACACCTTC
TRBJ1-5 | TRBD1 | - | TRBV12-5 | CASGLGQGSTQHF | TGTGCTAGTGGCCTTGGACAGGGTAGTACCCAGCATTTT
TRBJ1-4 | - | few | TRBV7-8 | CASSLVGVGTNEKLFF | TGTGCCAGCAGCTTAGTAGGGGTGGGGACTAATGAAAAACTGTTTTTT
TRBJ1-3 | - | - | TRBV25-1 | CASSQQAGNTIYF | TGTGCCAGCAGCCAGCAGGCTGGAAACACCATATATTTT
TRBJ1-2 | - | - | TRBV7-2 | CASSQDRRNYGYTF | TGTGCCAGCAGCCAGGACAGACGCAACTATGGCTACACCTTC
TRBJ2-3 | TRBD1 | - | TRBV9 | CASSVVPTGVSTDTQYF | TGTGCCAGCAGCGTAGTCCCGACAGGGGTTAGCACAGATACGCAGTATTTT
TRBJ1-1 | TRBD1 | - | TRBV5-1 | CASRPAGGQAFF | TGCGCCAGCAGACCCGCAGGGGGGCAAGCTTTCTTT
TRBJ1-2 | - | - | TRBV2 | CASSATGEGVNGYTF | TGTGCCAGCAGTGCAACGGGGGAAGGGGTGAATGGCTACACCTTC
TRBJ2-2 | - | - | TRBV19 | CAISRGGSTGELFF | TGTGCCATCAGTCGTGGAGGGAGCACCGGGGAGCTGTTTTTT
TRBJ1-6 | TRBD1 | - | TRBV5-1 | CASSRDRGNSPLHF | TGCGCCAGCAGCCGCGACAGGGGTAATTCACCCCTCCACTTT
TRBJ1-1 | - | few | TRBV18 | CASSGTGRETEAFF | TGTGCCAGCTCGGGAACAGGGAGGGAAACTGAAGCTTTCTTT
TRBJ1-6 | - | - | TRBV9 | CASSPRGTSSASPLHF | TGTGCCAGCAGCCCCCGGGGGACTTCATCAGCGTCACCCCTCCACTTT
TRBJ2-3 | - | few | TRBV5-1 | CASSSTSTDTQYF | TGCGCCAGCAGCTCGACTAGCACAGATACGCAGTATTTT
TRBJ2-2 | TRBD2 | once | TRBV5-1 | CASSAGRGTGELFF | TGCGCCAGCAGCGCAGGGAGGGGCACCGGGGAGCTGTTTTTT
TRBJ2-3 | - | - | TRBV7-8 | CASSPVGTDTQYF | TGTGCCAGCAGCCCGGTAGGCACAGATACGCAGTATTTT
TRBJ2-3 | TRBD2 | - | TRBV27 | CASSLELAGLDTQYF | TGTGCCAGCAGTTTAGAGTTAGCGGGGTTAGATACGCAGTATTTT
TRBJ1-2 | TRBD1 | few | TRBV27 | CASSFTGVASGYTF | TGTGCCAGCAGTTTTACAGGGGTTGCAAGTGGCTACACCTTC
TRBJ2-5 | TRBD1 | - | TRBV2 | CASTGQGGVETQYF | TGTGCCAGCACGGGACAGGGGGGCGTCGAGACCCAGTACTTC
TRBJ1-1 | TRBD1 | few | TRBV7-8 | CASSLTGFTEAFF | TGTGCCAGCAGCTTGACAGGGTTCACTGAAGCTTTCTTT
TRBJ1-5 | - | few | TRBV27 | CASSWSSDRPNQPQHF | TGTGCCAGCAGTTGGAGTTCGGACAGACCTAATCAGCCCCAGCATTTT
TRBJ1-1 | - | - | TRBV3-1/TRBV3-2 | CASSQPPGVLREAFF | TGTGCCAGCAGCCAACCCCCGGGGGTTTTGAGGGAGGCTTTCTTT
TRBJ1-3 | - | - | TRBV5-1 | CASSLGLPGYSGNTIYF | TGCGCCAGCAGCTTGGGATTGCCAGGCTACTCTGGAAACACCATATATTTT
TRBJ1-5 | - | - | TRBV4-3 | CASSLGRVQPQHF | TGCGCCAGCAGCCTCGGTCGCGTTCAGCCCCAGCATTTT
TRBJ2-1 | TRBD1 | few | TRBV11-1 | CASTTGSSYNEQFF | TGTGCCAGCACGACAGGGAGCTCCTACAATGAGCAGTTCTTC
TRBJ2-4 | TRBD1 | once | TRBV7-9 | CASSPPGQGAIGYF | TGTGCCAGCAGCCCGCCGGGACAGGGGGCGATTGGGTACTTC
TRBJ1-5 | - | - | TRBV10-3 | CAISESAGLNQPQHF | TGTGCCATCAGTGAGTCGGCAGGGCTCAATCAGCCCCAGCATTTT
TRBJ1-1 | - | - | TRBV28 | CASSLIIQGWTFF | TGTGCCAGCAGTCTAATTATACAGGGCTGGACTTTCTTT
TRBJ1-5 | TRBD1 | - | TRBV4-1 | CASSQDSGQGGLAQHF | TGCGCCAGCAGCCAAGATTCCGGCCAGGGGGGTTTGGCCCAGCATTTT
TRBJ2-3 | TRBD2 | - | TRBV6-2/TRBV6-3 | CASSPGLAVITDTQYF | TGTGCCAGCAGCCCTGGACTAGCGGTGATCACAGATACGCAGTATTTT
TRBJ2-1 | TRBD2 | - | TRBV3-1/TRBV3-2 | CASSQGLAGGSSYNEQFF | TGTGCCAGCAGCCAAGGACTAGCGGGGGGGAGCTCCTACAATGAGCAGTTCTTC
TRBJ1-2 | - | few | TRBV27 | CASSLSHGNYGYTF | TGTGCCAGCAGTTTATCGCACGGTAACTATGGCTACACCTTC
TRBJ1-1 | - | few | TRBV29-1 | CSSTVNTEAFF | TGCAGCTCAACTGTGAACACTGAAGCTTTCTTT
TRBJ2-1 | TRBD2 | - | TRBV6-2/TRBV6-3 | CASSTRSGGERYNEQFF | TGTGCCAGCAGTACCCGTAGCGGGGGGGAAAGGTACAATGAGCAGTTCTTC
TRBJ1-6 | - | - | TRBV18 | CASSPSGKDSPLHF | TGTGCCAGCTCACCCAGCGGGAAGGATTCACCCCTCCACTTT
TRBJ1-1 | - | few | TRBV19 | CASSTIQDTEAFF | TGTGCCAGTAGTACCATCCAGGACACTGAAGCTTTCTTT
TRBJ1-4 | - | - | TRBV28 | CASSLAVSGTNEKLFF | TGTGCCAGCAGTTTAGCAGTATCGGGTACTAATGAAAAACTGTTTTTT
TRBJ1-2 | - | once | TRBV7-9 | CASSFELVYGYTF | TGTGCCAGCAGCTTTGAGTTGGTCTATGGCTACACCTTC